The 7 T cell receptor beta chains listed next were all sequenced from one sample in a study of blood T cell repertoires in COVID-19. The data were produced by immunoSEQ multiplex PCR, yet TCRdb's version contains in-frame clones alone and is incomplete. The sample yields under 200,000 clones, about 83% seen once. Material: peripheral blood. Source of these receptors: a human donor in a cohort sampled during active COVID-19.

This chain joins TRBV7-2 and TRBJ1-2; possible D gene TRBD1, 6 bases. Trimming cost V 1 base and J 1 base, with 10 bases left between them. The CDR3 contains 15 residues. The germline V gene has CDR1 SGHTA and CDR2 FQGNSA. The CDR3 DNA sequence: TGTGCCAGCAGCTTAGTCTCGGACAGTAACTATGGCTACACCTTC. Translated: CASSLVSDSNYGYTF.

The CDR3 here is CASSSGLALEQYF. The CDR3, as DNA: TGTGCCAGCAGTTCGGGACTAGCTCTCGAGCAGTACTTC. This sequence joins TRBV27 and TRBJ2-7; 9 bases agree with TRBD2. The CDR3 is 13 amino acids. V lost 4 bases and J lost 6; bases outside the gene matches: 4. CDR1 and CDR2 from the germline V gene are MNHEY and SMNVEV (reference sequence).

The rearrangement uses TRBV29-1 and TRBJ1-3; weak D call: TRBD1 (6 bases). The germline V gene encodes CDR1 SQVTM and CDR2 ANQGSEA. V gave up 7 bases and J gave up 0 bases, with 13 bases separating them. This CDR3 is built from 14 residues. The CDR3 sequence: CSAGQSSSGNTIYF. The CDR3 bases are TGCAGCGCAGGACAGTCGAGCTCTGGAAACACCATATATTTT.

V usage is TRBV7-9 and J usage is TRBJ2-1; no clear D gene. This CDR3 comprises 14 residues. The germline V gene has CDR1 SEHNR and CDR2 FQNEAQ (reference sequence). The germline V and J ends were trimmed by 3 bases and 4 bases, with 10 bases remaining between them. The CDR3 reads CASSFSTAYNEQFF. The CDR3 DNA sequence: TGTGCCAGCAGCTTCTCAACAGCTTACAATGAGCAGTTCTTC.

The rearrangement links TRBV28 to TRBJ2-7; 15 bases align to TRBD2. Trimming took 3 bases from V and 5 from J; bases not matched to a gene: 8. The CDR3 is 17 residues long. Germline lookup yields CDR1 MDHEN and CDR2 SYDVKM. The CDR3 sequence: CASSFQPGLAGGHEQYF. The CDR3 DNA is TGTGCCAGCAGTTTCCAACCGGGACTAGCGGGAGGCCACGAGCAGTACTTC.

The chain is built from TRBV29-1 and TRBJ2-7; 7 nucleotides match TRBD1. Losses at the gene ends were 8 bases for V and 2 bases for J; bases not matched to a gene: 6. CDR1 SQVTM and CDR2 ANQGSEA come from the germline V gene. The CDR3 is 12 residues long. CDR3 DNA sequence: TGCAGCACTAGGGACAGCCCCTACGAGCAGTACTTC. It yields the protein CSTRDSPYEQYF.

This clone was counted a few times. The genes are TRBV5-1 and TRBJ2-7; TRBD2 is a possible D gene (5 bases). Germline lookup yields CDR1 SGHRS and CDR2 YFSETQ. The CDR3 is made up of 16 amino acids. Trimming cost V 0 bases and J 6 bases, with 19 bases left between them. The CDR3, as DNA: TGCGCCAGCAGCTTGGGGTCGGGGATCCCAAACCGCGAGCAGTACTTC. Protein sequence: CASSLGSGIPNREQYF.